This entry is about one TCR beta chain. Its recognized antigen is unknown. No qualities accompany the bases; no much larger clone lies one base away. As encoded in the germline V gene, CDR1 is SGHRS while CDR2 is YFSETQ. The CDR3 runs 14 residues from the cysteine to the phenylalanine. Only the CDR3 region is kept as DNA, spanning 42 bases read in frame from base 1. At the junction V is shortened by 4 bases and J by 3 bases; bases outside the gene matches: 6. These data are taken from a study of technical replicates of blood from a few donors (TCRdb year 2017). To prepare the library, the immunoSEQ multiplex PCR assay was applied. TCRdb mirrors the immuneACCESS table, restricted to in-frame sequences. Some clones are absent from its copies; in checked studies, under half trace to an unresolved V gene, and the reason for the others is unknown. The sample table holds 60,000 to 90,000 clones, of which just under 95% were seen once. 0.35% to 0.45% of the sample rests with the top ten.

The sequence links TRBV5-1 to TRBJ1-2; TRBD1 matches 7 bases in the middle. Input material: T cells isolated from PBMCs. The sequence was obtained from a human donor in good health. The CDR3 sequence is CASSIWDSYYGYTF. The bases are TGCGCCAGCAGCATTTGGGACAGTTACTATGGCTACACCTTC. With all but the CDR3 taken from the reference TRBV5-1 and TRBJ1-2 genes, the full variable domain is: KAGVTQTPRYLIKTRGQQVTLSCSPISGHRSVSWYQQTPGQGLQFLFEYFSETQRNKGNFPGRFSGRQFSNSRSEMNVSTLELGDSALYLCASSIWDSYYGYTFGSGTRLTVV.